This T cell receptor beta chain was sequenced for a study of T cell repertoires in cytomegalovirus infection. Study-level background: CMV infection and matching HLA type were both indicated by public TCR beta signatures. Study results and limitations: There were carriers of CMV plus the relevant HLA, and cumulative public TCR beta family frequency identified them.

TCRdb independently ran MiXCR on the reads; one entry per CDR3 protein. The table includes under 500,000 distinct CDR3 sequences, roughly 43% detected once. This clonotype was detected many times. Antigen unknown. Germline loops: CDR1 SGHTA, CDR2 FQGNSA. Trimming at V came to 0 bases and at J to 5 bases, leaving 8 bases not matched to a gene. The CDR3 sequence is 16 residues long. The rearrangement joins TRBV7-2 to TRBJ2-3; 7 nucleotides align to TRBD2. The sample here was cultured PBMCs, taken from culture after CMV antigen stimulation. This TCR was sampled from a human donor in good health (CMV status not recorded). Some clones in this sample may be carry-over from other donors' samples. In DNA form, the CDR3 reads TGTGCCAGCAGCTTAGCGGGAGCGGGGACGGGAGATACGCAGTATTTT. It encodes CASSLAGAGTGDTQYF. The full variable domain, rest sourced from reference TRBV7-2 and TRBJ2-3, is GAGVSQSPSNKVTEKGKDVELRCDPISGHTALYWYRQSLGQGLEFLIYFQGNSAPDKSGLPSDRFSAERTGGSVSTLTIQRTQQEDSAVYLCASSLAGAGTGDTQYFGPGTRLTVL.